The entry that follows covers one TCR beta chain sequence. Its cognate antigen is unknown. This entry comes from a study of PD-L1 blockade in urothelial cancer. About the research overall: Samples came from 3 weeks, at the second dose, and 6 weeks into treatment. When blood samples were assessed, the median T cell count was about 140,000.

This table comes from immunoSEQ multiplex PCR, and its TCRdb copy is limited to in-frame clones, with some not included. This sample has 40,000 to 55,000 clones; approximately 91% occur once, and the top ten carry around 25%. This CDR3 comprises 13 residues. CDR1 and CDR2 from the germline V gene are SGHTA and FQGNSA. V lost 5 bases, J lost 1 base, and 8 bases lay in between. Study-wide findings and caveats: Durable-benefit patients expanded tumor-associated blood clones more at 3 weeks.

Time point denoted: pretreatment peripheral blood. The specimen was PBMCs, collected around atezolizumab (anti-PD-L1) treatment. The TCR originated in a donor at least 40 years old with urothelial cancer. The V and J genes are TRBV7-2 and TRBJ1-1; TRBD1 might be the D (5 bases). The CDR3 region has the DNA TGTGCCAGCAGCCAAAGGGGGAACACTGAAGCTTTCTTT. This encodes CASSQRGNTEAFF.